This T cell receptor (beta chain) was captured in a study of regulatory T cells in long-lasting Graves disease. The study's findings and limits: Persistent Graves' patients possessed reduced TCR diversity relative to recently diagnosed ones.

Researchers made TCR beta libraries by using iRepertoire HTBI primers and running Arm-PCR on CDR3 regions. TCRdb re-analysed the multiplex PCR reads in MiXCR, keeping a single row per CDR3 protein. The data contain roughly 420,000 distinct CDR3 sequences, around 17% of them singletons. The sample's time point: newly diagnosed GD, antithyroid drugs for less than 3 months. The TCR library was made from RNA extracted from PBMCs. Investigators report Graves' disease was diagnosed under American Thyroid Association guidelines. The germline CDR1 and CDR2 sequences are SGHAT and FQNNGV. CDR3 size: 15 residues. Trimming cost V 5 bases and J 2 bases, with 14 bases left between them. Points on this clonotype: Its specificity is unknown.

The sample was also reused in another study, on T cells in Graves' hyperthyroidism and ophthalmopathy. According to that study: Using the HTBI primer set, a first-round RT-PCR was run on the TCR CDR3.

This receptor was identified in a woman in her twenties or thirties with Graves disease. The specimen was peripheral blood mononuclear cells (PBMCs), collected at new diagnosis, from a patient treated with antithyroid drugs. The rearrangement uses TRBV11-2 and TRBJ2-3; D is tentatively TRBD1 or TRBD2 (5 bases each). The CDR3 loop reads CASSHPGTVTDTQYF. In DNA form, the CDR3 reads TGTGCCAGCAGCCATCCCGGGACCGTCACAGATACGCAGTATTTT.